Shown below are 30 T cell receptor beta chains from a single sample sequenced in a study of T and B cells in COVID-19 patients. BIOMED2 TRB-A/B primer pools were used in multiplex TRB PCR. TCRdb re-called the multiplex PCR reads with MiXCR, one entry per CDR3 protein. The sample lists around 16,000 distinct CDR3 sequences, approximately 26% seen once, with under 4% in the top ten. Blood genomic DNA input for TRB amplification was about 240-550 ng. Sequenced sample: blood. The receptors derive from a human donor who had recovered from COVID-19.

This clonotype turned up a few times. The gene calls are TRBV7-9 and TRBJ2-3; D is possibly TRBD1 (6 bases). The length of the CDR3 is 14 residues. From germline, CDR1 is SEHNR and CDR2 FQNEAQ (reference sequence). V gave up 6 bases and J gave up 8 bases, with 18 bases separating them. The CDR3 coding sequence is TGTGCCAGCAGGTTCGGCGAGGGGGAAGGTACGCAGTATTTT. Protein product: CASRFGEGEGTQYF.

The V gene is TRBV20-1, the J gene TRBJ1-1; D is undetermined. Germline assignment: CDR1 DFQATT and CDR2 SNEGSKA (reference sequence). The CDR3 runs 12 residues. V gave up 0 bases and J gave up 3 bases, with 5 bases separating them. The DNA for the CDR3 is TGCAGTGCTAGAGACCCAGACACTGAAGCTTTCTTT. Its translation: CSARDPDTEAFF.

This clonotype was detected ten times or more. The J gene is TRBJ2-7, the V gene TRBV15, with unresolved D. Germline V lookup: CDR1 LNHNV, CDR2 YYDKDF (reference sequence). V was shortened by 0 bases and J by 6 bases, with 6 bases between the two germline ends. The CDR3 spans 12 residues. The DNA for the CDR3 is TGTGCCACCAGCAGAGAGACGAGCGAGCAGTACTTC. Translation gives CATSRETSEQYF. Full variable domain (missing parts from reference TRBV15 and TRBJ2-7): DAMVIQNPRYQVTQFGKPVTLSCSQTLNHNVMYWYQQKSSQAPKLLFHYYDKDFNNEADTPDNFQSRRPNTSFCFLDIRSPGLGDTAMYLCATSRETSEQYFGPGTRLTVT.

This clonotype is medium-sized within its sample. V gene TRBV19 combines with J gene TRBJ2-3, with 7 bases that match TRBD2. The CDR3 runs 16 residues. The junction had 7 bases not matched to a gene; V was cut back by 3 bases and J by 1 base. The germline V gene encodes CDR1 LNHDA and CDR2 SQIVND (reference sequence). The CDR3 sequence is CASSIRGDRGTDTQYF. The CDR3 coding sequence is TGTGCCAGTAGTATTCGGGGGGATCGGGGCACAGATACGCAGTATTTT.

This clonotype was observed a few times. The CDR3 sequence: CASSISGTWGTEAFF. CDR3 sequence (DNA): TGTGCCAGTAGTATAAGTGGGACCTGGGGAACTGAAGCTTTCTTT. J is TRBJ1-1 and V is TRBV19; possibly TRBD1 for D (5 bases). CDR3 length equals 15 residues. CDR1 and CDR2 (germline): LNHDA, SQIVND (reference sequence). Trimming pared 2 bases from V and 5 bases from J, leaving 15 bases between.

The rearrangement joins TRBV5-1 to TRBJ1-2, with TRBD1 identical over 7 bases. Trimming took 0 bases from V and 4 from J; bases not matched to a gene: 6. This CDR3 has 15 residues. Germline V gene data show CDR1 as SGHRS and CDR2 as YFSETQ. CDR3 amino acids: CASSLALGTVYGYTF. The CDR3 DNA reads as TGCGCCAGCAGCTTGGCCCTTGGGACAGTCTATGGCTACACCTTC.

V usage is TRBV20-1 and J usage is TRBJ2-6; TRBD2 matches at 7 bases. This CDR3 spans 16 amino acids. Germline V gene data show CDR1 as DFQATT and CDR2 as SNEGSKA (reference sequence). The V and J ends lost 5 bases and 2 bases, in that order; junction bases with no gene match: 9. CDR3 bases: TGCAGTGCTGGCACTAGCGCACGGACTGGGGCCAACGTCCTGACTTTC. Its protein is CSAGTSARTGANVLTF.

This clonotype is classed as medium-sized. The chain carries TRBV19 and TRBJ2-7; no clear D. CDR1 LNHDA and CDR2 SQIVND come from the germline V gene (reference sequence). Trimming left V 3 bases short and J 2 bases short, with 11 bases between. The CDR3 has 14 amino acids. This chain's CDR3 is CASSMKADPYEQYF. The CDR3 bases are TGTGCCAGTAGTATGAAGGCCGATCCCTACGAGCAGTACTTC.

The chain recombines TRBV5-5 with TRBJ2-7; 9 nucleotides agree with TRBD1. With 1 base clipped from V and 4 bases from J, the junction kept 9 bases outside the gene matches. CDR1 is SGHKS, CDR2 YYEKEE, per germline (reference sequence). The CDR3 consists of 16 residues. CDR3 protein: CASSLRGGTGSYEQYF. CDR3 DNA sequence: TGTGCCAGCAGCTTGAGAGGCGGGACAGGGTCATACGAGCAGTACTTC.

This clonotype was seen more than once but under ten times. This chain uses TRBV5-4 with TRBJ2-2, with D perhaps TRBD2 (5 bases). Looked up from germline, CDR1 is SGHNT and CDR2 is YYREEE (reference sequence). Trimming shortened V by 4 bases and J by 0 bases, and 7 bases separated the two germline ends. CDR3 length equals 14 residues. Written as DNA, the CDR3 is TGTGCCAGCAGCAGGGAGTCGAACACCGGGGAGCTGTTTTTT. As protein: CASSRESNTGELFF.

This clonotype was observed at least ten times. This sequence joins TRBV11-1 and TRBJ2-7; 7 positions agree with TRBD2. The CDR3 loop spans 15 amino acids. V lost 2 bases and J lost 2; bases outside the gene matches: 6. Germline loops: CDR1 SGHAT, CDR2 FQDESV (reference sequence). CDR3 residues: CASSLFLAETYEQYF. CDR3 nucleotide sequence: TGTGCCAGCAGCTTATTCCTAGCGGAGACCTACGAGCAGTACTTC.

The CDR3 reads CASTAPTLGRKDGYTF. In DNA, the CDR3 is TGTGCCAGCACCGCCCCGACGTTGGGGCGCAAAGATGGCTACACCTTC. The rearrangement uses TRBV7-9 and TRBJ1-2, with TRBD1 as a possible D gene (5 bases). The V end lost 7 bases, the J end lost 6 bases, and 24 bases lay between the germline ends. The CDR3 runs 16 residues. Germline values: CDR1 SEHNR, CDR2 FQNEAQ (reference sequence).

This chain uses TRBV5-5 with TRBJ1-4; 7 bases are shared with TRBD1. With V trimmed by 2 bases and J by 2 bases, 0 bases remained unmatched. The CDR3 is 14 residues long. Germline loops: CDR1 SGHKS, CDR2 YYEKEE (reference sequence). CDR3 bases: TGTGCCAGCAGCTTACAGGGGACTAATGAAAAACTGTTTTTT. Translating it yields CASSLQGTNEKLFF.

The chain carries TRBV12-3 or TRBV12-4 and TRBJ1-2; D is uncertain. This CDR3 has 11 amino acids. V was cut by 6 bases and J by 4 bases, with 6 bases left in between. CDR3 loop: CASSLIYGYTF. As DNA, the CDR3 is TGTGCCAGCAGCCTCATCTATGGCTACACCTTC.

A word on this clonotype: A much larger clonotype is one base distant, so this may be a read error. The rearrangement links TRBV12-3 or TRBV12-4 to TRBJ2-5, with D maybe TRBD1 (6 bases). The assigned J gene may be wrong: the sequence end matches TRBJ2-7 better. This CDR3 contains 14 residues. The CDR3 DNA follows: TGTGCCAGCCTCGAGGTAGGACAGTGGGGCGAGCAGTACTTC. As protein: CASLEVGQWGEQYF.

The rearrangement links TRBV27 to TRBJ1-5; TRBD1 might be the D (6 bases). The CDR3 contains 16 residues. Germline V gene lookup returns CDR1 MNHEY and CDR2 SMNVEV (reference sequence). V dropped 7 bases and J dropped 3 bases, with 19 bases sitting between them. Written as DNA, the CDR3 is TGTGCCAGCAAGAGTACAGGGCTCCCTTACAATCAGCCCCAGCATTTT. Protein: CASKSTGLPYNQPQHF.

This clonotype was seen a handful of times. This chain links TRBV12-3 or TRBV12-4 with TRBJ2-3; 9 positions match TRBD2. J lost 5 bases, V lost 3 bases, and 3 bases had no gene match. This CDR3 spans 14 amino acids. CDR3 amino acids: CASSFAGGRDTQYF. DNA of the CDR3: TGTGCCAGCAGTTTTGCGGGGGGGCGAGATACGCAGTATTTT.

CDR3 coding DNA: TGTGCCAGCAGTCAGAGAAGGGTTGGCAATCAGCCCCAGCATTTT. Amino acid sequence: CASSQRRVGNQPQHF. V gene TRBV12-3 or TRBV12-4 combines with J gene TRBJ1-5; D is unresolved. V was trimmed by 5 bases and J by 2 bases, leaving 13 bases between them. This CDR3 spans 15 amino acids.

V is TRBV29-1 and J is TRBJ2-1; TRBD2 aligns across 13 bases. Germline V CDR1 and CDR2: SQVTM, ANQGSEA. After removal of 5 bases from V and 6 bases from J, the junction contained 4 bases not matched to a gene. This CDR3 has 14 amino acids. CDR3 sequence (DNA): TGCAGCGTTTCGACTAGCGGGAGGAGCAATGAGCAGTTCTTC. This codes for CSVSTSGRSNEQFF.

This clonotype was seen more than once but under ten times. J is TRBJ1-3 and V is TRBV12-3 or TRBV12-4; 8 bases are shared with TRBD1. J lost 4 bases, V lost 5 bases, and 7 bases had no gene match. This CDR3 contains 15 residues. The CDR3: CASSPYGTGGNTIYF. In DNA, the CDR3 is TGTGCCAGCAGTCCCTACGGGACAGGAGGAAACACCATATATTTT.

The chain is built from TRBV5-5 and TRBJ1-5; 8 positions match TRBD1. The CDR3 runs to 15 residues. V gave up 4 bases and J gave up 4 bases; unmatched junction bases: 7. CDR1 and CDR2 (germline): SGHKS, YYEKEE (reference sequence). The CDR3 region is CASSRLDRANQPQHF. The DNA for the CDR3 is TGTGCCAGCAGCCGCCTGGACAGGGCGAATCAGCCCCAGCATTTT.

This chain connects TRBV19 to TRBJ2-5; 7 bases are a match to TRBD1. V gave up 6 bases and J gave up 2 bases; unmatched junction bases: 12. Germline V gives CDR1 LNHDA, CDR2 SQIVND (reference sequence). This CDR3 contains 16 residues. CDR3 in amino acids: CASRLRDSEPQETQYF. In DNA form, the CDR3 reads TGTGCCAGTAGACTCCGGGACAGCGAGCCTCAAGAGACCCAGTACTTC.

In this sample, this clonotype is medium-sized. The rearrangement links TRBV19 to TRBJ1-6, with TRBD1 matching over 10 bases. Trimming cost V 5 bases and J 7 bases; bases outside gene matches: 8. CDR3 length: 16 residues. From germline, CDR1 is LNHDA and CDR2 SQIVND (reference sequence). CDR3 in amino acids: CASSPSMGQGNSPLHF. The CDR3 DNA follows: TGTGCCAGTAGTCCTTCAATGGGACAGGGGAATTCACCCCTCCACTTT. The variable domain in full, completed from reference TRBV19 and TRBJ1-6, reads DGGITQSPKYLFRKEGQNVTLSCEQNLNHDAMYWYRQDPGQGLRLIYYSQIVNDFQKGDIAEGYSVSREKKESFPLTVTSAQKNPTAFYLCASSPSMGQGNSPLHFGNGTRLTVT.

On this clonotype: This may come from a read error, since a much larger clone is one base off. This sequence joins TRBV19 and TRBJ2-7, with 9 bases that match TRBD2. Germline CDR1 reads LNHDA; CDR2 reads SQIVND (reference sequence). The CDR3 is 15 amino acids. After removal of 2 bases from V and 3 bases from J, the junction contained 5 bases not matched to a gene. The CDR3 is CASSIQAGGIYEQYF. CDR3 in DNA: TGTGCCAGTAGTATACAGGCGGGGGGGATCTACGAGCAGTACTTC.

The genes are TRBV20-1 and TRBJ2-5, with D possibly TRBD2 on 10 matching bases. Germline V gene data show CDR1 as DFQATT and CDR2 as SNEGSKA (reference sequence). CDR3 size: 16 residues. The V gene lost 5 bases and the J gene lost 4 bases, with 23 bases spanning the gap. The CDR3 here is CSAGTGNLAGGETQYF. DNA for the CDR3: TGCAGTGCTGGGACAGGGAACTTAGCGGGGGGAGAGACCCAGTACTTC.

The J gene is TRBJ2-7, the V gene TRBV4-3, with no clear D. The V end was cut by 4 bases, the J end by 1 base, with 23 bases between. The CDR3 covers 18 residues. Germline V CDR1 and CDR2: LGHNA, YSLEER. The CDR3 is CASSPWPPRPKISYEQYF. CDR3 in DNA: TGCGCCAGCAGCCCCTGGCCCCCTAGACCGAAGATTTCCTACGAGCAGTACTTC.

This clonotype occurred a few times. The V gene is TRBV27, the J gene TRBJ1-3; D might be TRBD1 (6 bases). Germline assignment: CDR1 MNHEY and CDR2 SMNVEV (reference sequence). The CDR3 runs 15 residues. With 6 bases removed from V and 0 bases from J, the gap between germline ends came to 12 bases. Written as DNA, the CDR3 is TGTGCCAGCAGCCAAAACAGGGCCTCTGGAAACACCATATATTTT. It encodes CASSQNRASGNTIYF.

This chain connects TRBV6-5 to TRBJ1-2; 8 nucleotides align to TRBD1. The length of the CDR3 is 16 residues. CDR1 is MNHEY and CDR2 is SVGAGI in the germline V gene. J gave up 2 bases and V 6 bases, and 11 bases lay outside the gene matches. The CDR3 loop is CASSPTTWTGNYGYTF. CDR3 DNA sequence: TGTGCCAGCAGCCCTACAACCTGGACAGGGAACTATGGCTACACCTTC.

The chain links TRBV7-9 to TRBJ2-3; D remains unclear. The CDR3 sequence is 13 residues long. Germline CDR1 reads SEHNR; CDR2 reads FQNEAQ (reference sequence). Trimming left V 5 bases short and J 6 bases short, with 12 bases between. The CDR3 protein is CASSPVLLDTQYF. CDR3 coding DNA: TGTGCCAGCAGCCCCGTCCTTTTGGATACGCAGTATTTT.

This clonotype was seen only a few times. CDR3 DNA sequence: TGTGCCAGCAGTTACTTCGGACAGACCTACGAGCAGTACTTC. Its protein is CASSYFGQTYEQYF. The chain carries TRBV6-6 and TRBJ2-7; tentative D call: TRBD1 (6 bases). V lost 1 base and J lost 2, with 9 bases in between. Germline V lookup: CDR1 MNHNY, CDR2 SVGAGI (reference sequence). This CDR3 comprises 14 residues.